This TCR beta chain emerged from a study of T cell responses to AZD1222 COVID-19 vaccine. Across the study: Some second doses came at about 4 weeks and others at about 12 weeks; these were pooled. Study-wide results and limits: Unmutated variant regions are reportedly targeted by nearly half of spike-specific TCRs.

Method: immunoSEQ multiplex PCR; TCRdb's copy keeps in-frame clones and lacks some. The table has 90,000 to 120,000 clones, about 90% seen once. About this clone: The antigen is not known.

V was pared by 5 bases and J by 8 bases, with 7 bases of the junction left unmatched. Germline values: CDR1 SGHTA, CDR2 FQGNSA. This CDR3 has 14 amino acids. The TCR sequence derives from an adult in good health. The chain recombines TRBV7-2 with TRBJ2-4, with 9 bases aligning to TRBD2. Source: peripheral blood, taken on day 0 of AZD1222 vaccination. The CDR3 nucleotides read TGTGCCAGCAGCCCCGGGACTAGCCCGGACATTCAGTACTTC. It yields the protein CASSPGTSPDIQYF.